This TCR beta chain originates from a study of blood T cell repertoires in COVID-19. As for the study in general: There were acute and convalescent COVID-19 samples, and they came from the United States, Italy and Spain. The analysed material was cDNA or gDNA that came from T cells, B-cell-depleted T cells, or PBMCs.

The CDR3 sequence is 12 residues long. Trimming took off 6 bases at V and 6 bases at J, with 12 bases between the two ends. Original data processing: Amplified reference gene primers provided the basis for estimating nucleated cell counts. Only in-frame clones appear in the TCRdb table, and some are missing; sequencing was by immunoSEQ multiplex PCR. The V and J calls and clone size come from that table; D and trimming were worked out from the DNA. The sample holds fewer than 300,000 clones, approximately 88% seen once. J is TRBJ2-7 and V is TRBV12-3 or TRBV12-4, with TRBD2 as a possible D gene (6 bases). The material sequenced was peripheral blood. This clonotype was obtained from a woman in her thirties with acute or convalescent COVID-19. CDR3 loop: CASSRDFSEQYF. For the CDR3, the DNA is TGTGCCAGCAGCCGGGACTTTTCCGAGCAGTACTTC.